This is a list of T cell receptor beta chains from one sample in a study of cytomegalovirus exposure and HLA in healthy donors. The assay was immunoSEQ multiplex PCR, and TCRdb's table has in-frame clones only and misses some. The sample has 80,000 to 95,000 clones, 60% to 80% seen once. The source material was PBMCs. The receptor set was obtained from a woman between 25 and 40 years old in good health and CMV-seronegative. The conserved cysteine and the conserved F or W are not part of the CDR3 here.

j_call | v_call | cdr3_aa
TRBJ2-1 | TRBV6-5 | ASRKQGLAYEQF
TRBJ2-7 | TRBV5-4 | ASSFSQGGSYEQY
TRBJ2-7 | TRBV18 | ASSPAGNEQY
TRBJ2-1 | TRBV7-9 | ASSLGGPRTNEQF
TRBJ2-3 | TRBV18 | ASSPPGTASSTDTQY
TRBJ1-1 | TRBV6-1 | ASGRTGGDTEAF
TRBJ2-1 | TRBV19 | ASSIMTGLADNEQF
TRBJ1-4 | TRBV10-2 | ASTWSSRGEKLF
TRBJ2-3 | TRBV7-3 | ASSWTGEGTDTQY
TRBJ1-4 | TRBV27 | ASSFRGGGTNEKLF
TRBJ2-7 | TRBV10-3 | AISGSRGTYEQY
TRBJ1-6 | TRBV25-1 | ASSEFGSSPLH
TRBJ1-1 | TRBV9 | ASTRGGNTEAF
TRBJ2-2 | TRBV5-1 | ASSLRADGRTGELF
TRBJ1-1 | TRBV5-1 | ASRWTGITEAF
TRBJ2-7 | TRBV18 | ASSPLQGTYEQY
TRBJ1-2 | TRBV6-6 | ASSSPTDRDGYT
TRBJ1-1 | TRBV7-9 | ASSSDRGRNTEAF
TRBJ2-7 | TRBV19 | ASSEGQYLYEQY
TRBJ2-7 | TRBV5-6 | ASSGRLVFYEQY
TRBJ1-4 | TRBV4-1 | ASSQDQVYGTGYGEKLF
TRBJ1-5 | TRBV7-3 | ASSLGEGRPQH
TRBJ1-1 | TRBV6-5 | ASSFLTGREAF
TRBJ1-1 | TRBV2 | ASSSDRHTEAF
TRBJ1-2 | TRBV5-4 | ASSTLDRGQRGYT
TRBJ2-3 | TRBV11-3 | ASSLWGPPDTQY
TRBJ1-2 | TRBV6-5 | ASTAGGGYT
TRBJ2-1 | TRBV30 | AWNAGVYNEQF
TRBJ2-5 | TRBV18 | ASSRQPDQETQY
TRBJ2-3 | TRBV19 | AGGMGNDTQY
TRBJ2-3 | TRBV6-1 | ASSEWRLAGVGDTQY
TRBJ2-7 | TRBV6-1 | ASRITGVREQY
TRBJ2-5 | TRBV7-2 | ASSPWGGGETQY
TRBJ2-5 | TRBV7-7 | ASSRVTKDSYQETQY
TRBJ1-5 | TRBV9 | ASSVAVDQPQH
TRBJ1-5 | TRBV19 | ASRFTGVGSNQPQH
TRBJ2-3 | TRBV2 | ASRMTRQSDTQY